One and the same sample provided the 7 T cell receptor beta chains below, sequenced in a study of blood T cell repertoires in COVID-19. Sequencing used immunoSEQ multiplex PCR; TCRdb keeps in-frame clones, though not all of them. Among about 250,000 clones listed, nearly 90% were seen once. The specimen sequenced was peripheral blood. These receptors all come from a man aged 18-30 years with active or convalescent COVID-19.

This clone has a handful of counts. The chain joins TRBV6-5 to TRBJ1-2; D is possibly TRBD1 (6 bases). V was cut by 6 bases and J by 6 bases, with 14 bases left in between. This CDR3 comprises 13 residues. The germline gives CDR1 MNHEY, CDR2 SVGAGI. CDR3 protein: CASSVQGINGYTF. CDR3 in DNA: TGTGCCAGCAGCGTACAGGGCATTAATGGCTACACCTTC.

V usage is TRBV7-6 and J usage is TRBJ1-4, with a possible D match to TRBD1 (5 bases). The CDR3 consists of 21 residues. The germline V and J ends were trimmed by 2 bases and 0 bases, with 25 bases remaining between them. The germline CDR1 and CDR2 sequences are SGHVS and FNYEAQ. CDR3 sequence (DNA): TGTGCCAGCAGCTTATCCCCTGAATCAGGTGGGGCGCATGCAACTAATGAAAAACTGTTTTTT. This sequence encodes CASSLSPESGGAHATNEKLFF. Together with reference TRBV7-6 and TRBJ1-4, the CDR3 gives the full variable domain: GAGVSQSPRYKVTKRGQDVALRCDPISGHVSLYWYRQALGQGPEFLTYFNYEAQQDKSGLPNDRFSAERPEGSISTLTIQRTEQRDSAMYRCASSLSPESGGAHATNEKLFFGSGTQLSVL.

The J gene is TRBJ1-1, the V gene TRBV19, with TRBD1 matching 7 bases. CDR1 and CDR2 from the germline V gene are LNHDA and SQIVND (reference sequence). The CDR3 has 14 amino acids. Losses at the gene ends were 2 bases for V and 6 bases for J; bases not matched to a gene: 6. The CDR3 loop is CASSIRIQGSEAFF. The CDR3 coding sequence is TGTGCCAGTAGTATAAGAATACAGGGGTCTGAAGCTTTCTTT.

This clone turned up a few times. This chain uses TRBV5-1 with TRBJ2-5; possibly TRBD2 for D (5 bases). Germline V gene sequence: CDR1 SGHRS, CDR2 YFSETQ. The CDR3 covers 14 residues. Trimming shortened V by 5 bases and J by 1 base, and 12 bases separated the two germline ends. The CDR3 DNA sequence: TGCGCCAGCAGACTTGGAGGAAGCCAAGAGACCCAGTACTTC. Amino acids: CASRLGGSQETQYF.

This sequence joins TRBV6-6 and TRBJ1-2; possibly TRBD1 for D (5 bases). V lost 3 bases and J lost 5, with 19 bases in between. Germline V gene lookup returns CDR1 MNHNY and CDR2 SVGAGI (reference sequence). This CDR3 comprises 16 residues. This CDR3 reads CASSYLVQGSRYGYTF. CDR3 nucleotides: TGTGCCAGCAGTTATCTCGTGCAGGGAAGTCGGTATGGCTACACCTTC.

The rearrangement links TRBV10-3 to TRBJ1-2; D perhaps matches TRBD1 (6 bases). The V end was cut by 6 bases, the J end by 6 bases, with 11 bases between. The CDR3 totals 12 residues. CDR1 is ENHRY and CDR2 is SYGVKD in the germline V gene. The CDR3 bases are TGTGCCATCAGCGCGGACAGAAATGGCTACACCTTC. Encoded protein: CAISADRNGYTF.

The CDR3 bases are TGTGCCAGTAGTATCAGGAGGGCGTCTAGCCCCTACAATGAGCAGTTCTTC. This gives the protein CASSIRRASSPYNEQFF. This chain uses TRBV19 with TRBJ2-1; a possible D gene is TRBD2 (6 bases). This CDR3 region has 17 residues. The V end lost 3 bases, the J end lost 2 bases, and 17 bases lay between the germline ends. Per germline, CDR1 LNHDA and CDR2 SQIVND (reference sequence).